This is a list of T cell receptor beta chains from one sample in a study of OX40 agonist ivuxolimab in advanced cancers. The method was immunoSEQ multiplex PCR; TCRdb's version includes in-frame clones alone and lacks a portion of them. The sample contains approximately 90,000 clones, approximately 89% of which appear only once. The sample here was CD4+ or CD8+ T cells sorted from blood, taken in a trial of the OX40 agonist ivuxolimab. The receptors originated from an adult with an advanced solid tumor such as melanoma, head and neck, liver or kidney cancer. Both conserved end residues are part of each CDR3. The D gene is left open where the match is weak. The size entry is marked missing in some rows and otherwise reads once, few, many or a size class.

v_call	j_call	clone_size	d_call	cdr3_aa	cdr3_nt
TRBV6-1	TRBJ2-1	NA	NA	CASSAEGGLNEQFF	TGTGCCAGCAGTGCCGAGGGGGGGCTCAATGAGCAGTTCTTC
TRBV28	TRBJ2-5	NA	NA	CASSQGRETQYF	TGTGCCAGCAGTCAGGGCCGAGAGACCCAGTACTTC
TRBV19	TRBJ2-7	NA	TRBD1	CASSIDRASAYEQYF	TGTGCCAGTAGTATCGACAGGGCATCGGCCTACGAGCAGTACTTC
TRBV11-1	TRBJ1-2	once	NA	CASSLGRNYGYTF	TGTGCCAGCAGCTTAGGACGGAACTATGGCTACACCTTC
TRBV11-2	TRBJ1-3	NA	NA	CASSLAVSGSGNTIYF	TGTGCCAGCAGCTTGGCAGTGTCTGGCTCTGGAAACACCATATATTTT
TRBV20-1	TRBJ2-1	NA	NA	CSASPRNEQFF	TGCAGTGCAAGTCCTAGGAATGAGCAGTTCTTC
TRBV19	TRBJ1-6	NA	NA	CASKDSFNSPLHF	TGTGCCAGTAAAGACAGCTTTAATTCACCCCTCCACTTT
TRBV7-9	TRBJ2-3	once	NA	CASSLSRGLTPDTQYF	TGTGCCAGCAGCTTATCTAGAGGGTTAACCCCAGATACGCAGTATTTT
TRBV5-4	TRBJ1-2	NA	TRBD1	CASSLGTAGLNYGYTF	TGTGCCAGCAGCTTAGGGACAGCGGGTCTCAACTATGGCTACACCTTC
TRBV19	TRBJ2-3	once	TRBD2	CATRTDLSSGTDTQYF	TGTGCCACTAGGACCGACTTGTCTAGCGGAACAGATACGCAGTATTTT
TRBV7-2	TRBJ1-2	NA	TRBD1	CASSLRLGKQGASYTF	TGTGCCAGCAGCTTACGATTAGGGAAACAGGGGGCTAGCTACACCTTC
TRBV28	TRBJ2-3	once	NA	CASTRTRPDTQYF	TGTGCCAGCACAAGAACCAGGCCGGATACGCAGTATTTT
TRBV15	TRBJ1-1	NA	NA	CATSTLTEAFF	TGTGCCACCAGCACCCTCACTGAAGCTTTCTTT
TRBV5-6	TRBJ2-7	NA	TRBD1	CASSLTYRQGLLHEQYF	TGTGCCAGCAGCTTGACCTATAGACAGGGGCTCTTACACGAGCAGTACTTC
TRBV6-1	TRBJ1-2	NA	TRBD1	CASRSGQEDYGYTF	TGTGCCAGCAGATCCGGACAGGAAGACTATGGCTACACCTTC
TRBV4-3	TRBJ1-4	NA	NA	CASSQDQGRNEKLFF	TGCGCCAGCAGCCAAGATCAGGGCCGTAATGAAAAACTGTTTTTT
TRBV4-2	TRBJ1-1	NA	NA	CASSQDGTGNTEAFF	TGTGCCAGCAGCCAAGATGGCACGGGGAACACTGAAGCTTTCTTT
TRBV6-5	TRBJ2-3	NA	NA	CASTSRADTQYF	TGTGCCAGCACGTCGAGGGCAGATACGCAGTATTTT
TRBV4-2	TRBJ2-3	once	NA	CASSQVILSGSTDTQYF	TGTGCCAGCAGCCAAGTAATTCTGAGCGGGAGCACAGATACGCAGTATTTT
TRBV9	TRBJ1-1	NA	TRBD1	CASSPQGDTEAFF	TGTGCCAGCAGCCCTCAGGGGGACACTGAAGCTTTCTTT
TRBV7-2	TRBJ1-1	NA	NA	CASSLATGHLNTEAFF	TGTGCCAGCAGCTTAGCTACGGGACACCTGAACACTGAAGCTTTCTTT
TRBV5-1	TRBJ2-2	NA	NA	CASSLRQAGRNAGELFF	TGCGCCAGCAGCTTGCGACAGGCCGGGAGAAACGCCGGGGAGCTGTTTTTT
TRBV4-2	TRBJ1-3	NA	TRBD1	CASSGAAGTASGNTIYF	TGTGCCAGCAGCGGAGCAGCCGGGACAGCGTCTGGAAACACCATATATTTT
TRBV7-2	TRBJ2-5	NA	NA	CASSLKGVQETQYF	TGTGCCAGCAGCTTGAAGGGGGTTCAAGAGACCCAGTACTTC
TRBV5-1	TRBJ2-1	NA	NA	CASSLVGGGSYNEQFF	TGCGCCAGCAGCTTGGTAGGGGGAGGGTCCTACAATGAGCAGTTCTTC
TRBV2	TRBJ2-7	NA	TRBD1	CASSLDWTGSDEQYF	TGTGCCAGCAGTCTTGATTGGACAGGGAGTGACGAGCAGTACTTC